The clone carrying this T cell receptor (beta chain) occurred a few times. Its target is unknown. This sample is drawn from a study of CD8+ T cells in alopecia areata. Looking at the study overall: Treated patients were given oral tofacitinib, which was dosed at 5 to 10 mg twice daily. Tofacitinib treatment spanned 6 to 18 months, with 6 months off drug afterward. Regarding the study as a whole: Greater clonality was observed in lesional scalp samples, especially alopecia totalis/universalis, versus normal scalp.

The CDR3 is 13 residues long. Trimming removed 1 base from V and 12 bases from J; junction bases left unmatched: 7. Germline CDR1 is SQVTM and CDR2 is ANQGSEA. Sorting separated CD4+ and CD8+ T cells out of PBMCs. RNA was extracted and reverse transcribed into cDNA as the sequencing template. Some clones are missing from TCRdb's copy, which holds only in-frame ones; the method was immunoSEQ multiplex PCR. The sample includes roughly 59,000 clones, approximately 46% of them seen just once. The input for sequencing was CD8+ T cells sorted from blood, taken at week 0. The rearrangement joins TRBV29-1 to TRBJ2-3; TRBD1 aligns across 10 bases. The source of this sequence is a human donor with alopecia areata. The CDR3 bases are TGCAGCGTTGAAGTTAGACAGGGGGCAAATCAGTATTTT. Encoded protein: CSVEVRQGANQYF.